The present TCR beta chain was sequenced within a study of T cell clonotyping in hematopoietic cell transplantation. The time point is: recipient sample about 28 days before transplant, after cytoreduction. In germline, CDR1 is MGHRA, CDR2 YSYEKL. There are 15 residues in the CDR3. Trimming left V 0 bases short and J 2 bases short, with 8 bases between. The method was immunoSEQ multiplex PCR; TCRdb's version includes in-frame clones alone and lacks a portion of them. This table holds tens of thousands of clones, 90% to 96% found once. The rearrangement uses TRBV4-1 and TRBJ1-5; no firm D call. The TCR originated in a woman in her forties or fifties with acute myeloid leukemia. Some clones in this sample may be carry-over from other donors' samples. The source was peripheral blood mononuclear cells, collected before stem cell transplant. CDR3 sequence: CASSQEPGGNQPQHF. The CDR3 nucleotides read TGCGCCAGCAGCCAAGAACCGGGAGGCAATCAGCCCCAGCATTTT.